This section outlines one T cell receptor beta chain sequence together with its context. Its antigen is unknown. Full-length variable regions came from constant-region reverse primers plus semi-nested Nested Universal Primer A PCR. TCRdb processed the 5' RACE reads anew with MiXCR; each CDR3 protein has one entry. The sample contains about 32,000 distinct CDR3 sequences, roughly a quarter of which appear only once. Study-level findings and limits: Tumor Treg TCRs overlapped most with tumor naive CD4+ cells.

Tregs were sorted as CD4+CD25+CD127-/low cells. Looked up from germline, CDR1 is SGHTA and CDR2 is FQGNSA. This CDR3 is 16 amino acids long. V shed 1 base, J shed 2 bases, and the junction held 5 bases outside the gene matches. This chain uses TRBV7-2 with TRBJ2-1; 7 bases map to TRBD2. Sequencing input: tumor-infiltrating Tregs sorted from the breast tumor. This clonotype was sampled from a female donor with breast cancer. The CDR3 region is CASSLGASGAYNEQFF. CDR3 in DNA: TGTGCCAGCAGCTTAGGGGCTAGCGGAGCCTACAATGAGCAGTTCTTC.